Given below is one TCR beta chain in context. The antigen is not known. CDR1 and CDR2 (germline): SGHVS, FQNEAQ. The CDR3 covers 15 residues. The V end lost 2 bases, the J end lost 1 base, and 10 bases lay between the germline ends. Each CDR3 protein is one row after TCRdb ran MiXCR on the reads. The sample yields around 360,000 distinct CDR3 sequences, roughly 36% seen once. This specimen comes from a study of T cell repertoires in cytomegalovirus infection. Study overall: Signatures in public TCR beta sequences pointed to both CMV infection and matching HLA type. Findings of the study overall: HLA-C-restricted CMV-specific TCR beta clonotypes prevailed in the ex vivo response.

This sample comprised cultured PBMCs, obtained from culture after CMV antigen stimulation. V usage is TRBV7-8 and J usage is TRBJ2-3, with D unclear. The TCR sequence derives from a human donor in good health (CMV status not recorded). Some clones in this sample may be carry-over from other donors' samples. DNA for the CDR3: TGTGCCAGCAGCTTACTAGTGGTTGGCACAGATACGCAGTATTTT. Amino acid sequence: CASSLLVVGTDTQYF.